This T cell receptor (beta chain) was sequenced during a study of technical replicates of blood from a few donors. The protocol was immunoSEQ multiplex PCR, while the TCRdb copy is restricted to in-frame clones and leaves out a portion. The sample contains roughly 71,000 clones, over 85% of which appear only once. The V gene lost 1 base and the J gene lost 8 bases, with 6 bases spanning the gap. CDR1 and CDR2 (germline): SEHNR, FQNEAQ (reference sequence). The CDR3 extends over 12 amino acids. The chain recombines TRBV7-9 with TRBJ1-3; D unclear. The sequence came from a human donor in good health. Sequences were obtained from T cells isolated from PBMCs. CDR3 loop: CASSLERDTIYF. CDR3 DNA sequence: TGTGCCAGCAGCTTAGAACGGGACACCATATATTTT.